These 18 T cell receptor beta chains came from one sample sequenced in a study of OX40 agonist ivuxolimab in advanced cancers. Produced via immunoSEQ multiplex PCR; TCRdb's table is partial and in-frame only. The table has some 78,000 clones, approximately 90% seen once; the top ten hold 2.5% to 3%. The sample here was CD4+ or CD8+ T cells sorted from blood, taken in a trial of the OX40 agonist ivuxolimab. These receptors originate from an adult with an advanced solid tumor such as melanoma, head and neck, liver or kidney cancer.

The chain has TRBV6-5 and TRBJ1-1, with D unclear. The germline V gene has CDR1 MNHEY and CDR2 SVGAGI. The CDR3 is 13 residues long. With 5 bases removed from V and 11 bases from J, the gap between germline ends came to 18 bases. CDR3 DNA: TGTGCCAGCAGTCCCACAATTCCCCTGCCGGCTTTCTTT. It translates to CASSPTIPLPAFF.

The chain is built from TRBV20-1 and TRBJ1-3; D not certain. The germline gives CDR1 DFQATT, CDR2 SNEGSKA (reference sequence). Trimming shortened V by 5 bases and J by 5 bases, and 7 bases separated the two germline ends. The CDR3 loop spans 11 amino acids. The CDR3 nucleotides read TGCAGTGCTCCGGAGCGAAACACCATATATTTT. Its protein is CSAPERNTIYF.

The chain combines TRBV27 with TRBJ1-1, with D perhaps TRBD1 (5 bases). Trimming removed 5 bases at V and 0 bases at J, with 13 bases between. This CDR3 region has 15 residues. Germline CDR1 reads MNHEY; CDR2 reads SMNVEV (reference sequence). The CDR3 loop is CASSIRTNMNTEAFF. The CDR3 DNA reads TGTGCCAGCAGTATCCGGACAAACATGAACACTGAAGCTTTCTTT.

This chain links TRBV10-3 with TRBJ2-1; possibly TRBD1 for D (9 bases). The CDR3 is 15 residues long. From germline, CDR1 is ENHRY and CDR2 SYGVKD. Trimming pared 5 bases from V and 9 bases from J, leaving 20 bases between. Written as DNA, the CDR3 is TGTGCCATCAGTCGGGAGGGAGACAGGGGGGCTGAGCAGTTCTTC. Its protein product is CAISREGDRGAEQFF.

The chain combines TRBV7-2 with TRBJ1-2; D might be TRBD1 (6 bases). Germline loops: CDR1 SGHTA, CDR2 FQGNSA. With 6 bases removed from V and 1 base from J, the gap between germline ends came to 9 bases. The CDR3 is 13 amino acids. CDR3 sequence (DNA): TGTGCCAGCAGTTCAGGGGTTAACTATGGCTACACCTTC. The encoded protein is CASSSGVNYGYTF. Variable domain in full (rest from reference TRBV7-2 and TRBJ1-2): GAGVSQSPSNKVTEKGKDVELRCDPISGHTALYWYRQSLGQGLEFLIYFQGNSAPDKSGLPSDRFSAERTGGSVSTLTIQRTQQEDSAVYLCASSSGVNYGYTFGSGTRLTVV.

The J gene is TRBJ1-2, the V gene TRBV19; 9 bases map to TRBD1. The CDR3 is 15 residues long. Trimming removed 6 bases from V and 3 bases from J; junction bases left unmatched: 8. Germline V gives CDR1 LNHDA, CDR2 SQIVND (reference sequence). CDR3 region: CASSRGGQGDYGYTF. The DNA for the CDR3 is TGTGCCAGTAGCCGGGGGGGACAGGGCGACTATGGCTACACCTTC.

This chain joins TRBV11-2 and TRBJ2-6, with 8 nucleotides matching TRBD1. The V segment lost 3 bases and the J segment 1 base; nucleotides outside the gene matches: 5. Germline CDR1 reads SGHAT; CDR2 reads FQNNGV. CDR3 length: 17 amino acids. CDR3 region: CASSLDRVRSGANVLTF. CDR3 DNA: TGTGCCAGCAGCTTGGACAGGGTGAGGTCTGGGGCCAACGTCCTGACTTTC.

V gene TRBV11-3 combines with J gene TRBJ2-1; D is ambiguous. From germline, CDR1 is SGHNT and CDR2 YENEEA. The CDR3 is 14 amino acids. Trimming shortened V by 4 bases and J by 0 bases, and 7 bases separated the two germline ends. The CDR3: CASSSPGSYNEQFF. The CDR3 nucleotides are TGTGCCAGCAGCTCCCCAGGCTCCTACAATGAGCAGTTCTTC.

In DNA, the CDR3 is TGTGCCAGTAGGCAAGGGTCATATAGCAATCAGCCCCAGCATTTT. Encoded protein: CASRQGSYSNQPQHF. The chain employs TRBV19 and TRBJ1-5; D gene uncertain. CDR3 length: 15 amino acids. Germline-derived CDR1 and CDR2 are LNHDA and SQIVND (reference sequence). The V and J ends lost 6 bases and 0 bases respectively, with 12 bases between them.

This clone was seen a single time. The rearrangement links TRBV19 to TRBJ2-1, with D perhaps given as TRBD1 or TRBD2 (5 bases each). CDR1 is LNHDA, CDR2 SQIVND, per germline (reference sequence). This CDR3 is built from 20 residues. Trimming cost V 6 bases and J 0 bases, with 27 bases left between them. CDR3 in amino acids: CASRSLGVDRVKSSYNEQFF. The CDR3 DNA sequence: TGTGCCAGTAGGTCGTTGGGGGTGGACCGGGTTAAGAGCTCCTACAATGAGCAGTTCTTC. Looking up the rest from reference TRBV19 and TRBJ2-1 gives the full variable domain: DGGITQSPKYLFRKEGQNVTLSCEQNLNHDAMYWYRQDPGQGLRLIYYSQIVNDFQKGDIAEGYSVSREKKESFPLTVTSAQKNPTAFYLCASRSLGVDRVKSSYNEQFFGPGTRLTVL.

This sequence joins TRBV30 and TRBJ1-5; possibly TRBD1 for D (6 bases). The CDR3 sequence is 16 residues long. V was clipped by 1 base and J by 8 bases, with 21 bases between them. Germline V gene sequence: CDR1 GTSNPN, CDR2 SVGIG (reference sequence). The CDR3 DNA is TGTGCCTGGAGTGGAGGGGGGAGAGGGACCTCGAAGCCCCAGCATTTT. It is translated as CAWSGGGRGTSKPQHF.

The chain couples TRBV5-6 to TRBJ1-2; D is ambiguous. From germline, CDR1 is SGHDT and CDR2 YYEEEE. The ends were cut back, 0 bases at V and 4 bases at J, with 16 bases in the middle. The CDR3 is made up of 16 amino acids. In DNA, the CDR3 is TGTGCCAGCAGCTTGGCCAGAAGGGTTAGTGCCTATGGCTACACCTTC. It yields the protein CASSLARRVSAYGYTF.

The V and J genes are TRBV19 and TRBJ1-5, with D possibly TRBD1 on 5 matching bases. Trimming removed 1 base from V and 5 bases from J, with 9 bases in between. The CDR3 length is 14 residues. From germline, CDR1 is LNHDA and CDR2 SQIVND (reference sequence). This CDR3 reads CASSIGGDHQPQHF. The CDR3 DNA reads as TGTGCCAGTAGTATAGGGGGGGATCATCAGCCCCAGCATTTT.

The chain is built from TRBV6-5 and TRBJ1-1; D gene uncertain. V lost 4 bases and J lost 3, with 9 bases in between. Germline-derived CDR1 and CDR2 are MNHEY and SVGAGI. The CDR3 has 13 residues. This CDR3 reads CASSFRDDTEAFF. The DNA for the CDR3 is TGTGCCAGCAGTTTCCGGGATGACACTGAAGCTTTCTTT.

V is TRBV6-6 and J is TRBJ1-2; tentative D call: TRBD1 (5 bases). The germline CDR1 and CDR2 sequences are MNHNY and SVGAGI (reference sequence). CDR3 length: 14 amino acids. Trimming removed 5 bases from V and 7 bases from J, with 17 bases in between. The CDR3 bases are TGTGCCAGCAGTCGCCCCGGAGGTGGGGGTGGCTACACCTTC. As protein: CASSRPGGGGGYTF.

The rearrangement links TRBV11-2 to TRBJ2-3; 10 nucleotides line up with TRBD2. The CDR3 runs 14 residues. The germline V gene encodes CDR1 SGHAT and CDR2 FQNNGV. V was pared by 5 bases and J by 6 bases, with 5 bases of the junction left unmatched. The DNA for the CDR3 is TGTGCCAGCAGCATACTAGCGGGGACCGATACGCAGTATTTT. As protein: CASSILAGTDTQYF.

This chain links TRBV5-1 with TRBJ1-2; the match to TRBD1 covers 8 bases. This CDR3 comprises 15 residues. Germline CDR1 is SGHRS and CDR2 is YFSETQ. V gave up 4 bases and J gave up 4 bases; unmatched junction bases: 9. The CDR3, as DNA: TGCGCCAGCAGCCAAATGACAGGGGCTGGCTATGGCTACACCTTC. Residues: CASSQMTGAGYGYTF.

As DNA, the CDR3 is TGCGCCAGCAGCTCAGGGACAGGGAACCCAGATACGCAGTATTTT. Translated: CASSSGTGNPDTQYF. This chain connects TRBV5-1 to TRBJ2-3; TRBD1 agrees at 9 bases. Trimming cost V 3 bases and J 4 bases; bases outside gene matches: 6. In germline, CDR1 is SGHRS, CDR2 YFSETQ. This CDR3 comprises 15 residues.